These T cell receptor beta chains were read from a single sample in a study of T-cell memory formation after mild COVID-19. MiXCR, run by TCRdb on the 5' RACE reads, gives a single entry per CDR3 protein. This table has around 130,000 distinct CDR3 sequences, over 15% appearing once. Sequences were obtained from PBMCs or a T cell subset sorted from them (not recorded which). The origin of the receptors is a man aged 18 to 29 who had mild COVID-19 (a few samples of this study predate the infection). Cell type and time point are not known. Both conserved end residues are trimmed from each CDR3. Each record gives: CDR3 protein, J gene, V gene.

CDR3: AISLGPDRDTQY
J: TRBJ2-3
V: TRBV10-3

CDR3: AVTSLGGQY
J: TRBJ2-7
V: TRBV6-5

CDR3: ATSRDGQGYNEQF
J: TRBJ2-1
V: TRBV15

CDR3: ASSPGVRETQY
J: TRBJ2-5
V: TRBV7-9

CDR3: ASSPRVKNIQY
J: TRBJ2-4
V: TRBV6-5

CDR3: ATSDLGRGNEQF
J: TRBJ2-1
V: TRBV24-1

CDR3: ASSPQGETQY
J: TRBJ2-5
V: TRBV7-9

CDR3: ASSQDQGTNYGYT
J: TRBJ1-2
V: TRBV4-3

CDR3: ASSGGQFYEQY
J: TRBJ2-7
V: TRBV5-5

CDR3: ASSLVLAGGLSTDTQY
J: TRBJ2-3
V: TRBV5-1

CDR3: ASNQRGPGTQY
J: TRBJ2-5
V: TRBV9

CDR3: ASSFFPFRLAGVASTDTQY
J: TRBJ2-3
V: TRBV12-3/TRBV12-4

CDR3: ASRPGQHYGYT
J: TRBJ1-2
V: TRBV6-2/TRBV6-3

CDR3: ASTLDRVYTEAF
J: TRBJ1-1
V: TRBV6-1

CDR3: ASSFSLTASGYQETQY
J: TRBJ2-5
V: TRBV7-8

CDR3: ASSQVMASGGAHEQF
J: TRBJ2-1
V: TRBV4-2

CDR3: ASSPRPAGSTDTQY
J: TRBJ2-3
V: TRBV7-6

CDR3: ASSTGQFSTDTQY
J: TRBJ2-3
V: TRBV5-4

CDR3: ASSAQGLNTEAF
J: TRBJ1-1
V: TRBV7-9

CDR3: ASSYLGSSYNEQF
J: TRBJ2-1
V: TRBV6-2/TRBV6-3

CDR3: ASSYSAGQTISYEQY
J: TRBJ2-7
V: TRBV6-2/TRBV6-3

CDR3: ASSFFLLGGKETQY
J: TRBJ2-5
V: TRBV5-5

CDR3: ASSFSGSPYEQY
J: TRBJ2-7
V: TRBV7-9

CDR3: ASSQDAYQNTDTQY
J: TRBJ2-3
V: TRBV3-1

CDR3: ASKTDWGTDTQY
J: TRBJ2-3
V: TRBV7-2

CDR3: SVDRDRGNEQF
J: TRBJ2-1
V: TRBV29-1

CDR3: SGGSSYEQY
J: TRBJ2-7
V: TRBV29-1

CDR3: ASSPDPVFSGNTIY
J: TRBJ1-3
V: TRBV14

CDR3: AISGTASLAGGYNEQF
J: TRBJ2-1
V: TRBV10-3

CDR3: ASSQDLAYEQY
J: TRBJ2-7
V: TRBV4-2

CDR3: ASSYAGTGDTDTQY
J: TRBJ2-3
V: TRBV13

CDR3: SVRYNEQF
J: TRBJ2-1
V: TRBV29-1

CDR3: ASSQLGAANEQF
J: TRBJ2-1
V: TRBV4-3

CDR3: SARDVAQNEKLF
J: TRBJ1-4
V: TRBV20-1

CDR3: ASSSTGIAAETQY
J: TRBJ2-5
V: TRBV9

CDR3: ASSIVNTGAEAF
J: TRBJ1-1
V: TRBV19

CDR3: SARRTGGRETQY
J: TRBJ2-5
V: TRBV20-1

CDR3: ASSPPGSVYNEQF
J: TRBJ2-1
V: TRBV18

CDR3: ASSLANRGANTGELF
J: TRBJ2-2
V: TRBV5-1

CDR3: ASSQTGQGNSPLH
J: TRBJ1-6
V: TRBV7-3

CDR3: ASSDRRVGSEAF
J: TRBJ1-1
V: TRBV4-2

CDR3: ATSRSLERPPDNEQF
J: TRBJ2-1
V: TRBV15

CDR3: ASWSGSGDTDTQY
J: TRBJ2-3
V: TRBV5-1

CDR3: AISDPRAGETQY
J: TRBJ2-5
V: TRBV10-3

CDR3: ASSLPEEGGGYIQY
J: TRBJ2-4
V: TRBV5-1

CDR3: ASSPRDSYTGELF
J: TRBJ2-2
V: TRBV12-3/TRBV12-4

CDR3: ASSVDRGFRGYT
J: TRBJ1-2
V: TRBV12-3/TRBV12-4

CDR3: RGLAGYEQY
J: TRBJ2-7
V: TRBV20-1

CDR3: ASSETADTEQY
J: TRBJ2-7
V: TRBV5-1

CDR3: ASSRQGTGTLEAF
J: TRBJ1-1
V: TRBV18

CDR3: SSLDGGGGETQY
J: TRBJ2-5
V: TRBV29-1

CDR3: SAPRTSGGAQETQY
J: TRBJ2-5
V: TRBV20-1

CDR3: ATSDPGTSGDTQY
J: TRBJ2-3
V: TRBV24-1